This T cell receptor beta chain is from a study of T cell repertoires in cytomegalovirus infection. Study details: CMV infection and matching HLA type were both indicated by public TCR beta signatures.

TCRdb passed the reads through MiXCR, listing each CDR3 protein once. Of 640,000 or so distinct CDR3 sequences in the sample, roughly 30% were seen once. The study's findings and limits: Accumulated public TCR beta family frequency recognized individuals carrying CMV together with the relevant HLA. The ex vivo response was dominated by HLA-C-restricted CMV-specific TCR beta clonotypes.

The V end lost 7 bases, the J end lost 5 bases, and 35 bases lay between the germline ends. The CDR3 has 20 residues. Germline V gene sequence: CDR1 SNHLY, CDR2 FYNNEI. Turning to this clonotype: Antigen unknown.

This material consisted of cultured PBMCs, taken from culture after CMV antigen stimulation. The receptor was isolated from a human donor in good health (CMV status not recorded). Some clones in this sample may be carry-over from other donors' samples. The chain combines TRBV2 with TRBJ2-5, with D tentatively TRBD1 (7 bases). The DNA for the CDR3 is TGTGCCAGCAAGTTGGGACCGAGCACACCGGGAGCAATCAGGGGGGAGACCCAGTACTTC. Amino acids: CASKLGPSTPGAIRGETQYF.